This TCR beta chain was observed in a study of T cells in Graves' hyperthyroidism and ophthalmopathy. V lost 3 bases, J lost 1 base, and 9 bases lay in between. CDR3 length: 15 amino acids. Germline CDR1 and CDR2: PRHDT and FYEKMQ (reference sequence). For Graves' hyperthyroidism to be stable, ophthalmopathy could not progress within 18 months. Amplification of TCR beta CDR3 regions used RNA as the template. During a first-round RT-PCR of the TCR CDR3, the HTBI primer set was used. TCRdb processed the multiplex PCR reads anew with MiXCR; each CDR3 protein has one entry. The sample has about 560,000 distinct CDR3 sequences, over 15% seen once. This clonotype was counted only a few times. As yet, its antigen is unknown. The study's findings and limits: Most thyroid-expanded clonotypes above 0.001 were also found in blood.

Specimen: blood. This rearrangement joins TRBV13 to TRBJ1-4; D gene ambiguous. The receptor comes from a woman aged 18-35 years with Graves' hyperthyroidism. In DNA, the CDR3 is TGTGCCAGCAGCTTCACCCTCGGAACTAATGAAAAACTGTTTTTT. Its translation is CASSFTLGTNEKLFF.